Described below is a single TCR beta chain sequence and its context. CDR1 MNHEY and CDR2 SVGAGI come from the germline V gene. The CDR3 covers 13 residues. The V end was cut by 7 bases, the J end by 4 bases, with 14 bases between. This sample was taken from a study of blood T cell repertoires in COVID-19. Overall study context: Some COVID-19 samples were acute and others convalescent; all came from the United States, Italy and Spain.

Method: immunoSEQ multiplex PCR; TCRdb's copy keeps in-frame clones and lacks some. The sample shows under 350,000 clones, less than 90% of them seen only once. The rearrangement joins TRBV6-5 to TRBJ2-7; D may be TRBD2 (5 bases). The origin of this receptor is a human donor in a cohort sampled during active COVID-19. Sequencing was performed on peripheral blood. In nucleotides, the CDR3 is TGTGCCAGCACTAGAGGGTTTGAGTACGAGCAGTACTTC. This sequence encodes CASTRGFEYEQYF.